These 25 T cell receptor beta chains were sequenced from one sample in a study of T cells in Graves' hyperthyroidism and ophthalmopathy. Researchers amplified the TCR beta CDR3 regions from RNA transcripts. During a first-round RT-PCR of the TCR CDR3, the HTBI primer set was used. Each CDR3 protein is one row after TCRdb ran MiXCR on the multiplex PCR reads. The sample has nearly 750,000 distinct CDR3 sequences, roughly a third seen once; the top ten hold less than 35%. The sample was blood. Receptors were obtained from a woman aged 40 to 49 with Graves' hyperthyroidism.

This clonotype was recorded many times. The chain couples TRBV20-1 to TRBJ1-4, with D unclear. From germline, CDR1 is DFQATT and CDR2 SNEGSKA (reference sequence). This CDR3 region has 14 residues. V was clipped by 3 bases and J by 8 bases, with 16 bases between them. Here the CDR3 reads CSASPKGRSEKLFF. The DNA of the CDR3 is TGCAGTGCTAGTCCGAAAGGTAGAAGCGAAAAACTGTTTTTT.

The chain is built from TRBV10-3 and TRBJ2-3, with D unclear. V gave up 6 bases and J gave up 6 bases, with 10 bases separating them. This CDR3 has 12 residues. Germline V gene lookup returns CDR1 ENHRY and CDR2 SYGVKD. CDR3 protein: CAIRPVGDTQYF. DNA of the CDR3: TGTGCCATCAGGCCCGTTGGCGATACGCAGTATTTT.

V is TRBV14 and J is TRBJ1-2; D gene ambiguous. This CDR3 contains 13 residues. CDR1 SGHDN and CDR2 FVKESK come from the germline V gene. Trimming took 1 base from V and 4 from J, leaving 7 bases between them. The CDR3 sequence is CASSQGRFYGYTF. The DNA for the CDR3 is TGTGCCAGCAGCCAAGGGCGGTTCTATGGCTACACCTTC.

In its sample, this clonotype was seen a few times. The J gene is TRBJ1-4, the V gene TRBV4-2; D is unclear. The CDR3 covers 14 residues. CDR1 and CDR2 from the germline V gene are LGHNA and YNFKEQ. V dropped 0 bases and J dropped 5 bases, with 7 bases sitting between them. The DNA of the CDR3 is TGTGCCAGCAGCCAAGACTCTTGGAATGAAAAACTGTTTTTT. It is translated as CASSQDSWNEKLFF.

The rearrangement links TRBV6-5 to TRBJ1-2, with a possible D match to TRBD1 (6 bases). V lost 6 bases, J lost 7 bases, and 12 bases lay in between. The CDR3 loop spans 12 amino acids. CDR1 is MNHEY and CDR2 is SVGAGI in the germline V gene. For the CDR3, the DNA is TGTGCCAGCAGCGTACAGGGATTTGGCTACACCTTC. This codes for CASSVQGFGYTF.

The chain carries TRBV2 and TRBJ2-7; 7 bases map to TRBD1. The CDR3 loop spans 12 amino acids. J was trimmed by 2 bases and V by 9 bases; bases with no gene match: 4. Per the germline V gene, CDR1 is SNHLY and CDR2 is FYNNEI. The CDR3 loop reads CASYRGTYEQYF. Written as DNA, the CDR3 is TGTGCCAGTTACAGGGGTACCTACGAGCAGTACTTC.

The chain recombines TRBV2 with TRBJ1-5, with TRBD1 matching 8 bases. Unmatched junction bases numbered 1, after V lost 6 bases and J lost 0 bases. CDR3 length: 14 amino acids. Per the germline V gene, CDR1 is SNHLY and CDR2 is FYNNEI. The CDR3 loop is CASRDRVSNQPQHF. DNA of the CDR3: TGTGCCAGCAGGGACAGGGTTAGCAATCAGCCCCAGCATTTT.

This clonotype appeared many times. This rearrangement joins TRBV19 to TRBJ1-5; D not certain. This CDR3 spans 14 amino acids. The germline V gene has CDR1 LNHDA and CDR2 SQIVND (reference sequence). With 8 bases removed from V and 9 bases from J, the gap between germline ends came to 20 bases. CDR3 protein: CASQEQSPSGPQHF. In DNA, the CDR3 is TGTGCCAGTCAAGAGCAGTCGCCTAGTGGGCCCCAGCATTTT.

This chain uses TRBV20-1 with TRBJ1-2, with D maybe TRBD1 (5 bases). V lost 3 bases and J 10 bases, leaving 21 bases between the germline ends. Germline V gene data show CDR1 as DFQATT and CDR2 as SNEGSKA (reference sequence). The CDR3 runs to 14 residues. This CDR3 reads CSASRPELGTSYTF. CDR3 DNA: TGCAGTGCTAGTCGCCCGGAACTGGGGACCTCCTACACCTTC.

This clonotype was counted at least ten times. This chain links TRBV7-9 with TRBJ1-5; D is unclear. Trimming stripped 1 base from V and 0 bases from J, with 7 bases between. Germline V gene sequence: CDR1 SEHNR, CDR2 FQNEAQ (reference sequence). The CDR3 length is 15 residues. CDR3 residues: CASSLGGTSNQPQHF. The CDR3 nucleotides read TGTGCCAGCAGCTTAGGGGGTACTAGCAATCAGCCCCAGCATTTT. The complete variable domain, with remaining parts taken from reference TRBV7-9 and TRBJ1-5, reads DTGVSQNPRHKITKRGQNVTFRCDPISEHNRLYWYRQTLGQGPEFLTYFQNEAQLEKSRLLSDRFSAERPKGSFSTLEIQRTEQGDSAMYLCASSLGGTSNQPQHFGDGTRLSIL.

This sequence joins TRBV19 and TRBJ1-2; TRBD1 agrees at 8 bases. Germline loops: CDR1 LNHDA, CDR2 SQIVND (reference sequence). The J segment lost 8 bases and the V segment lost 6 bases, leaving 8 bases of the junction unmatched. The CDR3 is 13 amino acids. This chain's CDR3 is CASRTAGGNGYTF. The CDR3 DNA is TGTGCCAGTAGGACCGCAGGGGGCAACGGCTACACCTTC.

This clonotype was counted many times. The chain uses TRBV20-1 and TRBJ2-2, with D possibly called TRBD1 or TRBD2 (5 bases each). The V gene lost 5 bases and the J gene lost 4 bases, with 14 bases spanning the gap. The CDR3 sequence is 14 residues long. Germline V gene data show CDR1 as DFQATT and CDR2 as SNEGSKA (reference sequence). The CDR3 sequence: CSAELGRGTGELFF. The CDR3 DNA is TGCAGTGCTGAGCTGGGACGGGGCACCGGGGAGCTGTTTTTT.

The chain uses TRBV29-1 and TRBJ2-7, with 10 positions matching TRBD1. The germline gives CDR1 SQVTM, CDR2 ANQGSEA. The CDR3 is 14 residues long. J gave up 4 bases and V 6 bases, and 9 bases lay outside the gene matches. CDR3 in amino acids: CSVKRDRGRYEQYF. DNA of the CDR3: TGCAGCGTCAAGCGGGACAGGGGTCGATACGAGCAGTACTTC.

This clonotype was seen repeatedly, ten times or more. The CDR3 region has the DNA TGCAGCGTTGTAGCCCAGGGGGGCTACGAGCAGTACTTC. This gives the protein CSVVAQGGYEQYF. The chain recombines TRBV29-1 with TRBJ2-7; D perhaps matches TRBD1 (7 bases). Trimming took off 4 bases at V and 3 bases at J, with 13 bases between the two ends. This CDR3 has 13 residues. Germline V gene lookup returns CDR1 SQVTM and CDR2 ANQGSEA.

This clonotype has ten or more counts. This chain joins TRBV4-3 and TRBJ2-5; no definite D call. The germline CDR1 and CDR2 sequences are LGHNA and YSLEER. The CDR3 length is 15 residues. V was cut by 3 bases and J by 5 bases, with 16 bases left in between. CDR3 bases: TGCGCCAGCAGCCATGCCCAAAGTGATCGCGAGACCCAGTACTTC. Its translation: CASSHAQSDRETQYF.

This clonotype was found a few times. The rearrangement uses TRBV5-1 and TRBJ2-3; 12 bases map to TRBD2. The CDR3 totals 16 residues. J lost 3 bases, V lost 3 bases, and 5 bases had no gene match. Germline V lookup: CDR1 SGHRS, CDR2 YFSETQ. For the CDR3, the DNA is TGCGCCAGCAGCTATAGACTAGCGGGGGAAACAGATACGCAGTATTTT. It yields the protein CASSYRLAGETDTQYF.

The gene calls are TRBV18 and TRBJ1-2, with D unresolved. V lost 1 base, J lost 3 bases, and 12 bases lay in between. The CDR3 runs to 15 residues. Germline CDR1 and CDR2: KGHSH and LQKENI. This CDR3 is CASSPLGLRDYGYTF. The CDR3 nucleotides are TGTGCCAGCTCACCACTGGGTCTGAGGGACTATGGCTACACCTTC.

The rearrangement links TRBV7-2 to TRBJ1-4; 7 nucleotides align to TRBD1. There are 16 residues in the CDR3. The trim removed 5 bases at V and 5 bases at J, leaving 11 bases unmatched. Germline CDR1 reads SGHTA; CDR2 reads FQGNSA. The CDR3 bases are TGTGCCAGCAGCGCGGGACAGTTCCCGGCGAATGAAAAACTGTTTTTT. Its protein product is CASSAGQFPANEKLFF.

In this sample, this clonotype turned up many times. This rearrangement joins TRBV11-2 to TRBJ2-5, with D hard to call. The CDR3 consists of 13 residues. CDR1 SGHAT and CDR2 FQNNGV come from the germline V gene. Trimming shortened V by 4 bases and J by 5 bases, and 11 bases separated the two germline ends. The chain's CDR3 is CASSSRDRETQYF. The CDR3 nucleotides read TGTGCCAGCAGCTCACGTGACCGCGAGACCCAGTACTTC.

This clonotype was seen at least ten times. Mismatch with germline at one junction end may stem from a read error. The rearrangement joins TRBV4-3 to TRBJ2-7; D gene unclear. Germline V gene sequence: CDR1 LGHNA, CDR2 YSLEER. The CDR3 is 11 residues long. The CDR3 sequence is CASSSISEQYF. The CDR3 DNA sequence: TGCGCCAGCAGTTCTATCTCCGAGCAATACTTC.

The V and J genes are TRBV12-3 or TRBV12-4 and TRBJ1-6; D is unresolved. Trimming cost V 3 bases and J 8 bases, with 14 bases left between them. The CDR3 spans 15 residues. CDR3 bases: TGTGCCAGCAGTTTCTCCCGGCAGCGAGATTCACCCCTCCACTTT. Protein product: CASSFSRQRDSPLHF.

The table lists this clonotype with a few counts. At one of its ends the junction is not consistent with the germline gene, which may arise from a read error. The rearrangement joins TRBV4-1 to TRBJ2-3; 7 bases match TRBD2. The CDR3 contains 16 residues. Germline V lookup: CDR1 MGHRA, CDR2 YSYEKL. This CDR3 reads CASSLRSGIGTDTQYF. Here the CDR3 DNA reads TGTGCCAGCAGCCTCCGAAGCGGGATAGGAACAGATACGCAGTATTTT.

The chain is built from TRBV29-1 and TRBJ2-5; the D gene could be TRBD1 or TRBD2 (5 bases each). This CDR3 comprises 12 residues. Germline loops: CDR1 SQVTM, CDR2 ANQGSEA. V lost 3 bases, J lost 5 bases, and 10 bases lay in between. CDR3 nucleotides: TGCAGCGTTGAGAGGGGCATGGAGACCCAGTACTTC. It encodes CSVERGMETQYF.

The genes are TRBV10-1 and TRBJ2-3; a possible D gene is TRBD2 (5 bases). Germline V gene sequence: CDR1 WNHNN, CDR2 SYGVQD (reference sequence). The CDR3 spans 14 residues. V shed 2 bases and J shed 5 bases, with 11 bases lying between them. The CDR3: CASSEQPGEDTQYF. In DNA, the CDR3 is TGCGCCAGCAGTGAGCAGCCCGGGGAAGATACGCAGTATTTT.

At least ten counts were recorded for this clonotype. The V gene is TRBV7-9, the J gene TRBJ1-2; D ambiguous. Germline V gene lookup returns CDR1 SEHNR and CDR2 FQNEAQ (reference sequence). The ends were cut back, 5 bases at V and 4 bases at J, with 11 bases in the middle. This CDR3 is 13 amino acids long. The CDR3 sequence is CASSPGLGYGYTF. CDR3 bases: TGTGCCAGCAGCCCCGGGCTCGGCTATGGCTACACCTTC.